A single sample gave rise to the 17 T cell receptor beta chains below, sequenced in a study of shared clonotypes between healthy human individuals. Sequencing used immunoSEQ multiplex PCR; TCRdb keeps in-frame clones, though not all of them. The sample contains more than 1,200,000 clones, roughly 98.5% of which appear only once. Sequenced sample: naive CD4+ T cells sorted from blood. Subset denoted: CD45RA+ positively selected. These receptor sequences come from a man in his thirties or forties in good health.

This rearrangement joins TRBV4-3 to TRBJ2-1; 10 nucleotides match TRBD2. The V and J ends lost 1 base and 1 base, in that order; junction bases with no gene match: 4. Germline lookup yields CDR1 LGHNA and CDR2 YSLEER. There are 17 residues in the CDR3. The CDR3 bases are TGCGCCAGCAGCCAAGGGCTAGCGGGAGTGTCCTACAATGAGCAGTTCTTC. It specifies CASSQGLAGVSYNEQFF.

This sequence joins TRBV2 and TRBJ1-1; maybe TRBD1 (5 bases). With 10 bases removed from V and 1 base from J, the gap between germline ends came to 10 bases. The germline V gene encodes CDR1 SNHLY and CDR2 FYNNEI. CDR3 length: 12 amino acids. The CDR3 sequence: CATGHPNTEAFF. As DNA, the CDR3 is TGTGCCACTGGACACCCGAACACTGAAGCTTTCTTT.

This clone showed up just once. The chain links TRBV27 to TRBJ1-1; D unclear. V was clipped by 3 bases and J by 4 bases, with 12 bases between them. The length of the CDR3 is 14 residues. Germline CDR1 MNHEY, CDR2 SMNVEV (reference sequence). CDR3 sequence reads: CASSFRERTTEAFF. Here the CDR3 DNA reads TGTGCCAGCAGTTTTAGGGAAAGGACCACTGAAGCTTTCTTT.

This clone appeared a single time. This sequence joins TRBV6-5 and TRBJ1-3; weak D call: TRBD1 (6 bases). V was pared by 2 bases and J by 0 bases, with 11 bases between. CDR1 and CDR2 from the germline V gene are MNHEY and SVGAGI. The CDR3 is made up of 16 amino acids. CDR3 in DNA: TGTGCCAGCAGTTACCGACAGGTCCCCTCTGGAAACACCATATATTTT. Amino acids: CASSYRQVPSGNTIYF.

The chain joins TRBV10-3 to TRBJ2-7; 9 nucleotides align to TRBD2. Trimming at V came to 0 bases and at J to 3 bases, leaving 6 bases not matched to a gene. Germline V gene lookup returns CDR1 ENHRY and CDR2 SYGVKD. The CDR3 spans 16 residues. The CDR3, as DNA: TGTGCCATCAGTGAGTCTCCGGGACTAGCAGGCTACGAGCAGTACTTC. Translated: CAISESPGLAGYEQYF.

In nucleotides, the CDR3 is TGTGCCAGCAGCTTGGCCAGGGACGGTGAAAAACTGTTTTTT. It codes for CASSLARDGEKLFF. V gene TRBV5-4 combines with J gene TRBJ1-4; D perhaps matches TRBD1 (5 bases). Germline CDR1 is SGHNT and CDR2 is YYREEE (reference sequence). V was pared by 0 bases and J by 7 bases, with 10 bases between. This CDR3 is 14 amino acids long.

The chain couples TRBV5-6 to TRBJ2-7; D might be TRBD1 (6 bases). The V end lost 4 bases, the J end lost 2 bases, and 16 bases lay between the germline ends. Germline lookup yields CDR1 SGHDT and CDR2 YYEEEE. CDR3 length equals 15 residues. The CDR3 DNA sequence: TGTGCCAGCAGCACCGGGACACGTGCCCCCTACGAGCAGTACTTC. Its protein product is CASSTGTRAPYEQYF.

CDR3 coding DNA: TGTGCCAGCAGCCCTTCTGGCGGGAGGGCCAAGGATACGCAGTATTTT. Its protein is CASSPSGGRAKDTQYF. The chain combines TRBV7-2 with TRBJ2-3; 9 nucleotides line up with TRBD2. The V gene end was trimmed by 5 bases and the J gene end by 6 bases; junction bases not matched to a gene: 12. Per germline, CDR1 SGHTA and CDR2 FQGNSA. CDR3 length: 16 amino acids.

This chain links TRBV11-2 with TRBJ2-1, with 13 bases fitting TRBD2. This CDR3 contains 17 residues. Per the germline V gene, CDR1 is SGHAT and CDR2 is FQNNGV. After removal of 5 bases from V and 7 bases from J, the junction contained 11 bases not matched to a gene. The CDR3 sequence is CASSPSSLAGGRNEQFF. The DNA for the CDR3 is TGTGCCAGCAGCCCCTCTTCACTAGCGGGAGGGCGGAATGAGCAGTTCTTC. Together with reference TRBV11-2 and TRBJ2-1, the CDR3 gives the full variable domain: EAGVAQSPRYKIIEKRQSVAFWCNPISGHATLYWYQQILGQGPKLLIQFQNNGVVDDSQLPKDRFSAERLKGVDSTLKIQPAKLEDSAVYLCASSPSSLAGGRNEQFFGPGTRLTVL.

This chain links TRBV5-8 with TRBJ2-7, with TRBD2 matching 11 bases. The CDR3 length is 14 residues. Unmatched junction bases numbered 3, after V lost 2 bases and J lost 5 bases. The germline V gene has CDR1 SGHTS and CDR2 YDEGEE. CDR3 nucleotides: TGTGCCAGCAGCTTACTAGCGGGAGTCGACGAGCAGTACTTC. Translating gives CASSLLAGVDEQYF.

The chain joins TRBV28 to TRBJ1-5, with a tentative D call TRBD1 (5 bases). This CDR3 is built from 14 residues. The ends were cut back, 5 bases at V and 1 base at J, with 9 bases in the middle. Germline V gene data show CDR1 as MDHEN and CDR2 as SYDVKM. CDR3 nucleotides: TGTGCCAGCAGTCGCTGGGGGAGCAATCAGCCCCAGCATTTT. Protein product: CASSRWGSNQPQHF.

V usage is TRBV5-4 and J usage is TRBJ2-7, with a weak D call TRBD1 (7 bases). TRBJ2-5 explains the end of the DNA better; the J call may be wrong. This CDR3 is built from 15 residues. CDR1 SGHNT and CDR2 YYREEE come from the germline V gene (reference sequence). Here the CDR3 reads CASSWDRPARGTQYF. CDR3 DNA: TGTGCCAGCAGCTGGGACAGACCAGCGCGGGGGACCCAGTACTTC.

The chain joins TRBV19 to TRBJ1-2; D is uncertain. V shed 4 bases and J shed 6 bases, with 15 bases lying between them. This CDR3 has 14 residues. Germline lookup yields CDR1 LNHDA and CDR2 SQIVND (reference sequence). Here the CDR3 reads CASSSLHVGNGYTF. The CDR3 coding sequence is TGTGCCAGTAGTAGCCTCCACGTCGGGAATGGCTACACCTTC.

V is TRBV30 and J is TRBJ2-5; no firm D call. Per germline, CDR1 GTSNPN and CDR2 SVGIG (reference sequence). The CDR3 sequence is 12 residues long. Trimming removed 3 bases at V and 1 base at J, with 6 bases between. DNA for the CDR3: TGTGCCTGGAGCTCGGGCCAAGAGACCCAGTACTTC. Its protein is CAWSSGQETQYF.

This clone has more than one count but fewer than ten. V gene TRBV10-1 combines with J gene TRBJ2-1; D is tentatively TRBD1 or TRBD2 (5 bases each). Germline CDR1 and CDR2: WNHNN and SYGVQD (reference sequence). The V gene lost 4 bases and the J gene lost 2 bases, with 6 bases spanning the gap. The CDR3 spans 13 residues. The CDR3 bases are TGCGCCAGCAGTGGGGGGACCTACAATGAGCAGTTCTTC. It yields the protein CASSGGTYNEQFF.

The chain carries TRBV29-1 and TRBJ2-5, with 9 bases identical to TRBD1. The CDR3 contains 15 residues. Losses at the gene ends were 4 bases for V and 2 bases for J; bases not matched to a gene: 8. CDR1 SQVTM and CDR2 ANQGSEA come from the germline V gene. The CDR3 nucleotides read TGCAGCGTTGCCTCCGCGGGACAGGGTCAAGAGACCCAGTACTTC. Amino acid sequence: CSVASAGQGQETQYF. Full variable domain (missing parts from reference TRBV29-1 and TRBJ2-5): SAVISQKPSRDICQRGTSLTIQCQVDSQVTMMFWYRQQPGQSLTLIATANQGSEATYESGFVIDKFPISRPNLTFSTLTVSNMSPEDSSIYLCSVASAGQGQETQYFGPGTRLLVL.

The chain uses TRBV15 and TRBJ2-7, with D possibly TRBD1 on 5 matching bases. Germline loops: CDR1 LNHNV, CDR2 YYDKDF (reference sequence). V shed 0 bases and J shed 0 bases, with 9 bases lying between them. CDR3 size: 15 residues. CDR3 residues: CATSREGASSYEQYF. The CDR3 DNA is TGTGCCACCAGCAGAGAAGGGGCAAGCTCCTACGAGCAGTACTTC.